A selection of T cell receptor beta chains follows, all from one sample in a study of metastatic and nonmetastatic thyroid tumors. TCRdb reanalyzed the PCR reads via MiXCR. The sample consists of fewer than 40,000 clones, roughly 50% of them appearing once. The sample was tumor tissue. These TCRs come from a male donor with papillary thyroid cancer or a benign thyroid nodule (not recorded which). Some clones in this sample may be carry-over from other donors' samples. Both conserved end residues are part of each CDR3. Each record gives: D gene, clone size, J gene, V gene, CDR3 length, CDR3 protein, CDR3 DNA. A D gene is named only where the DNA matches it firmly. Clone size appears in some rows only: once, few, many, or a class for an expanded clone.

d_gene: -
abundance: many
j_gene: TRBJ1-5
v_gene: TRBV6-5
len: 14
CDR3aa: CASSYSGQDQPQHF
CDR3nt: TGTGCCAGCAGTTACTCTGGACAAGATCAGCCCCAGCATTTT

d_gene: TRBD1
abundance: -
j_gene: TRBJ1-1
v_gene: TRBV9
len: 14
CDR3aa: CANLFRGLVTEAFF
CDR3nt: TGTGCCAACCTTTTCAGGGGGCTAGTCACTGAAGCTTTCTTT

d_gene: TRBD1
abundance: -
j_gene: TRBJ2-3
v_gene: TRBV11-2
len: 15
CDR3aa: CASSYRTGSTDTQYF
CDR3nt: TGTGCCAGCAGCTACAGGACAGGGAGCACAGATACGCAGTATTTT

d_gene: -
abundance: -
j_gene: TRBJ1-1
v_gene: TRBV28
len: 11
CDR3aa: CASSLFWEAFF
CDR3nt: TGTGCCAGCAGTTTATTCTGGGAAGCTTTCTTT

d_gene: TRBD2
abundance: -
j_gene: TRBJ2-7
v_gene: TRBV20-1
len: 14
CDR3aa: CSVQTGTSTYEQYF
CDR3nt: TGCAGTGTTCAGACCGGGACTAGTACTTACGAGCAGTACTTC

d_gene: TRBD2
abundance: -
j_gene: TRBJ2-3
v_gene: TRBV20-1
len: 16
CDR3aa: CSARVTSGSVTDTQYF
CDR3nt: TGCAGTGCTAGAGTTACTAGCGGGAGTGTCACAGATACGCAGTATTTT

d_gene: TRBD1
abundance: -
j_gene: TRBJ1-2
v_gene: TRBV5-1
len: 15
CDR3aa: CASSLTGTGAYGYTF
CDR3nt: TGCGCCAGCAGCTTGACCGGGACAGGGGCCTATGGCTACACCTTC

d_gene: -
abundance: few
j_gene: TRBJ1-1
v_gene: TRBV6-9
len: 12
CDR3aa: CASSYANTEAFF
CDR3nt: TGTGCCAGCAGTTATGCGAACACTGAAGCTTTCTTT

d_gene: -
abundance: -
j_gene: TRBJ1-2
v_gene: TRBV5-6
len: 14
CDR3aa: CASSPDRLNYGYTF
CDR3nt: TGTGCCAGCAGCCCGGATCGCTTGAACTATGGCTACACCTTC

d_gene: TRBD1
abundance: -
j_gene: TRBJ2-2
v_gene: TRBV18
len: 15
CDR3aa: CASSPRQGPTGELFF
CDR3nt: TGTGCCAGCTCACCTAGACAGGGCCCCACCGGGGAGCTGTTTTTT

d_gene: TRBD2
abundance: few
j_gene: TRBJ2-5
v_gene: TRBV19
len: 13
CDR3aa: CASGLAGVETQYF
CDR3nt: TGTGCCAGCGGACTAGCGGGGGTTGAGACCCAGTACTTC

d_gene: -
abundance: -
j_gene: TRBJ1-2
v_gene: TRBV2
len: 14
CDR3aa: CASFAGGANYGYTF
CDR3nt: TGTGCCAGCTTCGCCGGGGGTGCTAACTATGGCTACACCTTC

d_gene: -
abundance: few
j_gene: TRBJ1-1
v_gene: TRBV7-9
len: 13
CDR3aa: CASSLVQNTEAFF
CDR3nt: TGTGCCAGCAGCTTAGTTCAGAACACTGAAGCTTTCTTT

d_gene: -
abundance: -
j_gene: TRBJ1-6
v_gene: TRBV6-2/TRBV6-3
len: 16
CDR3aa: CASSYSGGRAGSPLHF
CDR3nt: TGTGCCAGCAGTTACTCCGGGGGCAGGGCGGGTTCACCCCTCCACTTT

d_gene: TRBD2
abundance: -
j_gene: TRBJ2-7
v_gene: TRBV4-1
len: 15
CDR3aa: CASSPLGLANYEQYF
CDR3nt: TGCGCCAGCAGCCCCCTGGGACTAGCGAACTACGAGCAGTACTTC

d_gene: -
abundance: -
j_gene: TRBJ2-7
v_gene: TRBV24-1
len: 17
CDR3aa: CATSDGGNMGTSYEQYF
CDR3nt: TGTGCCACCAGTGATGGCGGAAACATGGGTACCTCCTACGAGCAGTACTTC

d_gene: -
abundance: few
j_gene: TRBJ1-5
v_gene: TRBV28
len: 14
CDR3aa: CASSPRGDNQPQHF
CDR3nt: TGTGCCAGCAGCCCCCGGGGGGACAATCAGCCCCAGCATTTT

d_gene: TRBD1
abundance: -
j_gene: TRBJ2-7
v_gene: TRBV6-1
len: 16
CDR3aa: CASTRLPGQDTYEQYF
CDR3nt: TGTGCCAGCACTAGGCTGCCGGGACAGGATACCTACGAGCAGTACTTC

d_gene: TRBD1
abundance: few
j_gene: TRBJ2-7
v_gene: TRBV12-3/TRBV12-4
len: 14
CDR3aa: CASSSSETGHEQYF
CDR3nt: TGTGCCAGCAGTTCGTCCGAGACAGGGCACGAGCAGTACTTC

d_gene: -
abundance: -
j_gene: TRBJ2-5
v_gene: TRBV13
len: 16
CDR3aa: CASSLGTMGFRGTQYF
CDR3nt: TGTGCCAGCAGCTTAGGCACCATGGGGTTTAGGGGGACCCAGTACTTC

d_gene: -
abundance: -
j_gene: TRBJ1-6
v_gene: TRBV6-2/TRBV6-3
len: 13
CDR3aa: CASDDRPGGTLHF
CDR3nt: TGTGCCAGCGACGACAGGCCGGGGGGCACCCTCCACTTT

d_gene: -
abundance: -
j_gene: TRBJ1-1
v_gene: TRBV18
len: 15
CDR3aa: CASSPLTGQNTEAFF
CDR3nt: TGTGCCAGCTCACCCTTGACGGGACAGAACACTGAAGCTTTCTTT

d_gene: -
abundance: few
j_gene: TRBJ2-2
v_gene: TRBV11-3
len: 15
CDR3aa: CASSLRWGQFGELFF
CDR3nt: TGTGCCAGCAGCTTACGGTGGGGGCAGTTCGGGGAGCTGTTTTTT

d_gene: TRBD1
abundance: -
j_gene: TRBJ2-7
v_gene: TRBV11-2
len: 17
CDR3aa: CASSERLPGQTAHEQYF
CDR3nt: TGTGCCAGCAGCGAAAGATTACCGGGACAGACCGCCCACGAGCAGTACTTC

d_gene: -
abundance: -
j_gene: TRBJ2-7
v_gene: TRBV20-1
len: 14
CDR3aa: CSARPPDFRDEQYF
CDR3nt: TGCAGTGCTAGACCTCCGGACTTCAGGGACGAGCAGTACTTC

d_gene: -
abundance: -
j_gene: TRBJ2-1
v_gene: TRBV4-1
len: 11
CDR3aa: CASSPPGEQFF
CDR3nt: TGCGCCAGCAGCCCCCCCGGTGAGCAGTTCTTC

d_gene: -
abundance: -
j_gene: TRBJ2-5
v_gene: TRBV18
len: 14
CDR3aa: CASSPLSVSETQYF
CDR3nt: TGTGCCAGCTCACCACTGTCCGTATCGGAGACCCAGTACTTC

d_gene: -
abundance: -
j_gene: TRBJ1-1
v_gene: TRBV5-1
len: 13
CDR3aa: CASSLFANTEAFF
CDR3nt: TGCGCCAGCAGCTTGTTTGCGAACACTGAAGCTTTCTTT

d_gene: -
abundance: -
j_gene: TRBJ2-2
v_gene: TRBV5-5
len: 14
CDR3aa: CASRGQQNTGELFF
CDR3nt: TGTGCCAGCAGAGGTCAGCAGAACACCGGGGAGCTGTTTTTT

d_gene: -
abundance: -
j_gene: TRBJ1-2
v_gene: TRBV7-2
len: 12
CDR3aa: CASSLVNYGYTF
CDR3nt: TGTGCCAGCAGCTTAGTAAACTATGGCTACACCTTC

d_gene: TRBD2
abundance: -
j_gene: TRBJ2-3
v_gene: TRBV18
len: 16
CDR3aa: CASSRGLAGVTDTQYF
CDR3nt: TGTGCCAGCTCCCGGGGACTAGCGGGAGTCACAGATACGCAGTATTTT

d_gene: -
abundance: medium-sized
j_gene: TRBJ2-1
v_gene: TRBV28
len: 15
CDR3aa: CASSSLRAFYNEQFF
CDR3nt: TGTGCCAGCAGTTCTTTACGGGCCTTCTACAATGAGCAGTTCTTC

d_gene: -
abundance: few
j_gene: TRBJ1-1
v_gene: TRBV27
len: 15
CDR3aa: CASSSDPGRRTHDFF
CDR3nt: TGTGCCAGCAGTTCGGATCCGGGACGTAGGACGCATGATTTCTTT

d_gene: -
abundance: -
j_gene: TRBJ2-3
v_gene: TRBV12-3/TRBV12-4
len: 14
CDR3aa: CASTRGVSTDTQYF
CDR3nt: TGTGCCAGCACAAGAGGGGTGAGCACAGATACGCAGTATTTT

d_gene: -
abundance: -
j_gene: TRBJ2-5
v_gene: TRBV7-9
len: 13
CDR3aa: CASSSGTTETQYF
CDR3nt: TGTGCCAGCAGTTCCGGGACAACCGAGACCCAGTACTTC

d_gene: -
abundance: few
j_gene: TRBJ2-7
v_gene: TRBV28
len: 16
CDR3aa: CASSSSLIGFSYEQYF
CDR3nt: TGTGCCAGCAGTTCAAGTCTGATAGGGTTTTCCTACGAGCAGTACTTC

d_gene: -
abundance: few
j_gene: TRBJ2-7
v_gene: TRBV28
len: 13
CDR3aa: CASRPRGTYEQYF
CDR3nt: TGTGCCAGCAGGCCCCGAGGAACCTACGAGCAGTACTTC

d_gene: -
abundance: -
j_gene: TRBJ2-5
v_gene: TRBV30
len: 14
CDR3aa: CAWSVPGARETQYF
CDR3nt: TGTGCCTGGAGTGTACCCGGGGCGAGGGAGACCCAGTACTTC

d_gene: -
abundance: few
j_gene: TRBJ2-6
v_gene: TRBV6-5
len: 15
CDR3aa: CASSHRASGANVLTF
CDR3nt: TGTGCCAGCAGTCACCGCGCCTCTGGGGCCAACGTCCTGACTTTC

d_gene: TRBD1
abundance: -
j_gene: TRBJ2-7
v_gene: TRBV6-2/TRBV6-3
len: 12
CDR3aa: CATMDRVSEQYF
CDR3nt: TGTGCCACCATGGACAGGGTGAGTGAGCAGTACTTC